The following is a TCR beta chain sequence with its context. The entry originates in a study of control samples from healthy donors and cancer patients. Data came from immunoSEQ multiplex PCR; TCRdb stores just in-frame clones and leaves some out. The table records under 150,000 clones, roughly 91% of them present only once. Deletions cut 5 bases from V and 5 bases from J, with 9 bases between. There are 12 residues in the CDR3. In germline, CDR1 is KGHSY, CDR2 FQNENV. The receptor was derived from a man aged 45-60 years with head and neck cancer. The chain is built from TRBV16 and TRBJ1-1, with no clear D. The specimen was PBMCs. The CDR3 protein is CASSKQGTEAFF. The DNA of the CDR3 is TGTGCCAGCAGCAAACAAGGGACTGAAGCTTTCTTT.